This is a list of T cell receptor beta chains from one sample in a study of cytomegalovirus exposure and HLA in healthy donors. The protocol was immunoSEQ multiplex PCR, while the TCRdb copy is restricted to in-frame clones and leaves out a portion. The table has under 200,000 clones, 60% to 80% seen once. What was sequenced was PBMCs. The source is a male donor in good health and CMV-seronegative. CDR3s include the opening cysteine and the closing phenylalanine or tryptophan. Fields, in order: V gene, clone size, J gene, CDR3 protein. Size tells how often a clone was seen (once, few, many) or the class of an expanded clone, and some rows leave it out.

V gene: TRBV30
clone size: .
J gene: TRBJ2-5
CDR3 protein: CAWSKTTQETQYF

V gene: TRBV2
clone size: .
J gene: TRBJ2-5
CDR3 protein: CASIPLRGGEETQYF

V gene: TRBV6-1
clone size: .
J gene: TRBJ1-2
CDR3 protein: CASIGGHLNYGYTF

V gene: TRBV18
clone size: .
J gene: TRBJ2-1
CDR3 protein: CASSPGLAEGENEQFF

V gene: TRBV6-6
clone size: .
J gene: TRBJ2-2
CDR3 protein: CASSTTGGTNTGELFF

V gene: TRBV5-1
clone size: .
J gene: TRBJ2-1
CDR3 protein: CASSPLGGGARNEQFF

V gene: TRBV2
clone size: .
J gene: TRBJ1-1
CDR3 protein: CASRGGQGGPEAFF

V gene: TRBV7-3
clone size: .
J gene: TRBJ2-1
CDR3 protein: CASSLSRVGVDEQFF

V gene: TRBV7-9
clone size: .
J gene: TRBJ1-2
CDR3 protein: CASSLQNAGGYTF

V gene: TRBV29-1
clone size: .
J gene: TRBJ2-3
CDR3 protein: CSVDRGGTDTQYF

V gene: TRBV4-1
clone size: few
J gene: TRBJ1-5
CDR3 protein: CASSQFYEPQHF

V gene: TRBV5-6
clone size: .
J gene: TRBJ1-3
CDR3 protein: CASNPAGAAGNTIYF

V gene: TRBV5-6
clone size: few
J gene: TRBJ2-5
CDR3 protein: CASSLRGTGGLQTQYF

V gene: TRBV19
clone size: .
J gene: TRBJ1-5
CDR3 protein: CASSKGLNQPQHF

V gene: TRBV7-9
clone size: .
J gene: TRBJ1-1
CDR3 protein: CASSLGTGGYAEAFF

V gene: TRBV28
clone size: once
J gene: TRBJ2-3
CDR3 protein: CASSFGRGRASTQYF

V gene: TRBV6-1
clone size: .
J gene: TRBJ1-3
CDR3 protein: CASSENPPRSGNTIYF

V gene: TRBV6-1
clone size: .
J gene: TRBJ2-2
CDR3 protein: CASSEETGRNTGELFF

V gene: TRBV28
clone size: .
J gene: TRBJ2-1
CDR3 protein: CASSLWTGLYNEQFF

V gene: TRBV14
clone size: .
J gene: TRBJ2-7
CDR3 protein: CASSQQATSGSVYEQYF

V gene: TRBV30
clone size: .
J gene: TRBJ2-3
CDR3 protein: CAWGHTDTQYF

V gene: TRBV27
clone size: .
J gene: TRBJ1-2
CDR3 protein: CASSPSHGRGYTF

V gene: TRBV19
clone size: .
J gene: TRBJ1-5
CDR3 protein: CASSDGTALNQPQHF

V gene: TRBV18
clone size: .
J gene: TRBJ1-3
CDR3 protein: CASSPNRGTISGNTIYF

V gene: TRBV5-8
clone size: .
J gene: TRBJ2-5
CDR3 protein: CASSLQEVETQYF

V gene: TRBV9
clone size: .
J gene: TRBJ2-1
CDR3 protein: CASSGRLAQEQFF

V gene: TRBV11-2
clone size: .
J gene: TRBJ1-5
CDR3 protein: CASKKGGNQPQHF

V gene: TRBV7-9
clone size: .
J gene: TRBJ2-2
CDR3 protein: CASSGLAGETGELFF

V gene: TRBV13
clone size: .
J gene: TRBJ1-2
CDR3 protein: CASSFPPYVGYTF

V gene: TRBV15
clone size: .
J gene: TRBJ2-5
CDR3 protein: CATSTGLAGYQETQYF

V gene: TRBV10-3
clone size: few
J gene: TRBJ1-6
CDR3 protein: CAISEVGGGNSPLHF

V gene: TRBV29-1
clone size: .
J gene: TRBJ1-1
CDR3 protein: CSVLKPNAEAFF

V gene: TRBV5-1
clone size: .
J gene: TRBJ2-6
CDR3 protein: CASSQTGTGSSGANVLTF

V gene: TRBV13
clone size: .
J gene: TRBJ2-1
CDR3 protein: CASSLAGSYNEQFF

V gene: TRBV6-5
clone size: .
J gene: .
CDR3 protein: CASSYSSGYSYEQYF

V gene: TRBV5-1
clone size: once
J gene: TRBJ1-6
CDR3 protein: CASRPGTGLSPLHF

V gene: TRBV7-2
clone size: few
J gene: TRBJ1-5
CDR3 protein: CASGQQGRQPQHF